This T cell receptor beta chain was observed in a study of Graves' ophthalmopathy and Graves' hyperthyroidism. Whole-study results and caveats: Both an approximately 69% sensitivity and an approximately 76% specificity characterized the model's predictions of ophthalmopathy progression. Blood samples also showed most expanded thyroid clonotypes exceeding 0.001 frequency.

The CDR3 extends over 13 amino acids. Germline V gene sequence: CDR1 SGHTA, CDR2 FQGNSA. V lost 4 bases, J lost 5 bases, and 5 bases stayed unmatched. Using RNA transcripts, the TCR beta CDR3 regions were amplified. An initial RT-PCR round employing HTBI primers preceded a second-round multiplex PCR. TCRdb processed the multiplex PCR reads anew with MiXCR; each CDR3 protein has one entry. The top ten hold roughly 3.5% of the sample, which has hundreds of thousands of distinct CDR3 sequences, roughly 41% seen once. This clonotype has a count of ten or more. What it binds is unknown. Sequences were obtained from peripheral blood. The chain combines TRBV7-2 with TRBJ2-7, with 7 bases identical to TRBD1. This receptor was obtained from an adult man with Graves' ophthalmopathy. The CDR3 spells CASSYYRGNEQYF. CDR3 nucleotides: TGTGCCAGCAGCTATTACAGGGGAAACGAGCAGTACTTC.